The next 20 T cell receptor beta chains were all read from a single sample in a study of blood T cell repertoires in COVID-19. The assay was immunoSEQ multiplex PCR, and TCRdb's table has in-frame clones only and misses some. The repertoire holds tens of thousands of clones, roughly four fifths seen once, with 28% in the top ten. Sequenced: peripheral blood. The receptors shown here come from a man between 65 and 85 years old with acute or convalescent COVID-19.

This chain uses TRBV28 with TRBJ1-5; 9 positions match TRBD1. The CDR3 runs 16 residues. Germline CDR1 is MDHEN and CDR2 is SYDVKM. Losses at the gene ends were 6 bases for V and 4 bases for J; bases not matched to a gene: 10. Here the CDR3 reads CASSAHRGRRNQPQHF. The CDR3 DNA reads TGTGCCAGCAGCGCTCACAGGGGGCGGAGAAATCAGCCCCAGCATTTT.

The chain combines TRBV28 with TRBJ1-2; D call uncertain. Germline-derived CDR1 and CDR2 are MDHEN and SYDVKM. Trimming removed 6 bases at V and 7 bases at J, with 9 bases between. This CDR3 is built from 11 residues. As DNA, the CDR3 is TGTGCCAGCAGCCAAGCCGCTGGCTACACCTTC. Encoded protein: CASSQAAGYTF.

The chain employs TRBV3-1 (or the pseudogene TRBV3-2) and TRBJ2-5; TRBD1 matches at 8 bases. The CDR3 is made up of 13 amino acids. The germline V gene encodes CDR1 LGHDT and CDR2 YNNKEL (reference sequence). J was trimmed by 4 bases and V by 4 bases; bases with no gene match: 2. The CDR3 DNA reads as TGTGCCAGCAGCCCGACAGGGGTAGAGACCCAGTACTTC. Amino acid sequence: CASSPTGVETQYF.

The rearrangement links TRBV6-5 to TRBJ2-5; 7 nucleotides line up with TRBD1. The germline V gene has CDR1 MNHEY and CDR2 SVGAGI. CDR3 size: 13 residues. Losses at the gene ends were 5 bases for V and 5 bases for J; bases not matched to a gene: 5. The CDR3 DNA follows: TGTGCCAGCAGTCAGACAGGGCGGGAGACCCAGTACTTC. Its translation is CASSQTGRETQYF.

This chain uses TRBV18 with TRBJ1-2; D is uncertain. V lost 3 bases and J lost 4, with 15 bases in between. CDR1 and CDR2 from the germline V gene are KGHSH and LQKENI. CDR3 size: 15 residues. CDR3 sequence reads: CASSPWQVESYGYTF. In nucleotides, the CDR3 is TGTGCCAGCTCACCCTGGCAGGTCGAGAGCTATGGCTACACCTTC.

DNA for the CDR3: TGTGCCAGCAGTCCCCATGGCATGAACACTGAAGCTTTCTTT. It yields the protein CASSPHGMNTEAFF. V and J are TRBV27 and TRBJ1-1, with unresolved D. There are 14 residues in the CDR3. Trimming stripped 5 bases from V and 0 bases from J, with 10 bases between. CDR1 is MNHEY, CDR2 SMNVEV, per germline (reference sequence).

The rearrangement uses TRBV3-1 (or the pseudogene TRBV3-2) and TRBJ2-5; D gene ambiguous. Looked up from germline, CDR1 is LGHDT and CDR2 is YNNKEL (reference sequence). There are 13 residues in the CDR3. V was shortened by 6 bases and J by 5 bases, with 13 bases between the two germline ends. CDR3 coding DNA: TGTGCCAGCAGTCCAGAGGCCCTGGAGACCCAGTACTTC. Its protein product is CASSPEALETQYF.

The rearrangement links TRBV7-9 to TRBJ2-2, with a tentative D call TRBD1 (5 bases). The ends were cut back, 3 bases at V and 4 bases at J, with 9 bases in the middle. The CDR3 consists of 14 residues. Germline V lookup: CDR1 SEHNR, CDR2 FQNEAQ (reference sequence). CDR3 sequence reads: CASSFLGATGELFF. The DNA for the CDR3 is TGTGCCAGCAGCTTTTTAGGGGCCACCGGGGAGCTGTTTTTT.

The genes are TRBV29-1 and TRBJ1-4; 7 bases fit TRBD1. From germline, CDR1 is SQVTM and CDR2 ANQGSEA. CDR3 size: 14 residues. The V and J ends lost 7 bases and 5 bases, in that order; junction bases with no gene match: 10. For the CDR3, the DNA is TGCAGCGGACGAGCCGGGACAGAAAATGAAAAACTGTTTTTT. Translated: CSGRAGTENEKLFF.

The rearrangement links TRBV6-2 or TRBV6-3 to TRBJ2-2; 7 bases are shared with TRBD1. Germline CDR1 reads MNHEY; CDR2 reads SVGEGT. V dropped 2 bases and J dropped 3; count of bases not matched to a gene: 9. The length of the CDR3 is 17 residues. CDR3 residues: CASSYDGQASHTGELFF. CDR3 bases: TGTGCCAGCAGTTACGACGGACAGGCCTCGCACACCGGGGAGCTGTTTTTT.

This clone has just a few counts. The chain couples TRBV10-2 to TRBJ2-5, with D maybe TRBD2 (5 bases). Germline values: CDR1 WSHSY, CDR2 SAAADI. Trimming took off 7 bases at V and 2 bases at J, with 23 bases between the two ends. The CDR3 is made up of 17 amino acids. The CDR3 DNA sequence: TGCGCCAGCACACCATGGCCTAAAGAGAGCGGACAAGAGACCCAGTACTTC. It specifies CASTPWPKESGQETQYF.

This rearrangement joins TRBV28 to TRBJ2-1; 11 bases align to TRBD2. CDR1 is MDHEN, CDR2 SYDVKM, per germline. With 6 bases clipped from V and 8 bases from J, the junction kept 9 bases outside the gene matches. The CDR3 is 15 residues long. The chain's CDR3 is CASRLAGGPRDEQFF. In nucleotides, the CDR3 is TGTGCCAGCAGGTTAGCGGGAGGGCCGAGGGATGAGCAGTTCTTC.

This clone occurred a few times. The chain joins TRBV2 to TRBJ1-5; possibly TRBD1 for D (5 bases). V lost 2 bases, J lost 5 bases, and 13 bases lay in between. The CDR3 runs to 15 residues. Per germline, CDR1 SNHLY and CDR2 FYNNEI. CDR3 sequence (DNA): TGTGCCAGCAGTGAACCCGGTCGGGGGTATCAGCCCCAGCATTTT. Residues: CASSEPGRGYQPQHF.

This clone was seen a single time. The chain is built from TRBV19 and TRBJ2-7, with 10 bases aligning to TRBD1. V trimming: 7 bases; J trimming: 6 bases; junction bases outside the gene matches: 9. Germline CDR1 is LNHDA and CDR2 is SQIVND (reference sequence). CDR3 length: 14 amino acids. CDR3 sequence (DNA): TGTGCCAGTAAGGAGGGACAGGGGATCGCCGAGCAGTACTTC. As protein: CASKEGQGIAEQYF.

This clone appeared a single time. This rearrangement joins TRBV5-4 to TRBJ1-4, with 10 bases identical to TRBD1. This CDR3 is 14 amino acids long. The germline V gene has CDR1 SGHNT and CDR2 YYREEE (reference sequence). Trimming removed 4 bases from V and 7 bases from J; junction bases left unmatched: 4. In DNA form, the CDR3 reads TGTGCCAGCAGCCAAGGACAGGGGGGTGAAAAACTGTTTTTT. Protein: CASSQGQGGEKLFF.

With respect to this clone: Other DNA sequences of this sample code for an identical CDR3. The chain couples TRBV19 to TRBJ1-1; D is ambiguous. This CDR3 comprises 13 residues. CDR1 is LNHDA and CDR2 is SQIVND in the germline V gene (reference sequence). Trimming cost V 3 bases and J 4 bases, with 9 bases left between them. The CDR3 reads CASSIGVGTEAFF. The CDR3 nucleotides are TGTGCCAGTAGTATCGGGGTTGGCACTGAAGCTTTCTTT.

This clone was seen just once. V and J are TRBV5-1 and TRBJ2-1, with TRBD1 matching over 9 bases. Trimming took 2 bases from V and 4 from J; bases not matched to a gene: 4. Germline CDR1 is SGHRS and CDR2 is YFSETQ. The CDR3 consists of 15 residues. The CDR3 is CASSFRDRGYNEQFF. The DNA for the CDR3 is TGCGCCAGCAGCTTCCGCGACAGGGGGTACAATGAGCAGTTCTTC.

The chain links TRBV30 to TRBJ2-4; 8 nucleotides match TRBD1. The V gene end was trimmed by 2 bases and the J gene end by 8 bases; junction bases not matched to a gene: 11. From germline, CDR1 is GTSNPN and CDR2 SVGIG (reference sequence). This CDR3 has 15 amino acids. This CDR3 reads CAWSPRTGYWDIQYF. The CDR3 coding sequence is TGTGCCTGGAGTCCCCGGACAGGGTACTGGGACATTCAGTACTTC.

This chain connects TRBV30 to TRBJ1-6; maybe TRBD1 (6 bases). The V gene's germline CDR1 is GTSNPN and CDR2 SVGIG (reference sequence). The CDR3 totals 13 residues. Trimming shortened V by 2 bases and J by 10 bases, and 12 bases separated the two germline ends. CDR3 sequence (DNA): TGTGCCTGGAGTCGTCAGGGGTACTCACCCCTCCACTTT. This gives the protein CAWSRQGYSPLHF.

The chain employs TRBV28 and TRBJ1-1, with 8 bases fitting TRBD1. The CDR3 totals 16 residues. Trimming at V came to 2 bases and at J to 5 bases, leaving 10 bases not matched to a gene. Per germline, CDR1 MDHEN and CDR2 SYDVKM. CDR3 nucleotides: TGTGCCAGCAGTTTAGTCCAGGGGGCTGGACAAACTGAAGCTTTCTTT. Its protein product is CASSLVQGAGQTEAFF.